This TCR beta chain derives from a study of response to subunit inactivated influenza vaccine (dated by TCRdb to 2017 to 2018). As for the study more broadly: The study used deep quantitative T cell receptor repertoire profiling to track responses to a trivalent subunit inactivated influenza vaccine.

This clonotype was counted between two and nine times. Its antigen is currently not known. No much larger clone exists at a distance of one base, and base qualities are not known. The paper's findings and limits, for the study overall: It was suggested by the authors that each seasonal influenza vaccination may recruit only a limited number of new T cells.

V trim: 0 bases; J trim: 5 bases; unmatched bases: 4. The CDR3 runs 16 residues from the cysteine to the phenylalanine. Only the CDR3 part of the read is kept: 48 bases, read in frame from the first base. CDR1 and CDR2 were assigned from the germline V gene as MNHEY and SVGAGI. Per the publication, the time point label means: around 45 days after influenza vaccine administration. Libraries were constructed by RT-PCR. The data were produced on an Illumina HiSeq 2500. Through fastp at Q25 and MiXCR, TCRdb rebuilt clones from the public reads, retaining in-frame beta chains. Duplicate CDR3 protein sequences are folded into a single record with the most common DNA and genes. For this sample the table gives around 160,000 distinct CDR3 sequences, of which 9.5% to 13% were detected only once. The ten largest clones capture around 12% of the sample.

This TCR was recovered from a man aged 50-60 years who received an inactivated influenza vaccine. Donor details come from another sample of the same person, matched by shared clones. The source was non-naive T cells sorted from PBMCs, collected 35 to 45 days after vaccination. In light of the paper, this sample's cell subset or site label describes: memory T cell fraction. The rearrangement joined TRBV6-5 to TRBJ2-7; 13 central nucleotides agree with TRBD2. The DNA sequence is as follows: TGTGCCAGCAGTTACTCGACTAGCGGGAGGATCGACGAGCAGTACTTC. Translated, it reads CASSYSTSGRIDEQYF.